A selection of T cell receptor beta chains follows, all from one sample in a study of T cells in Graves' hyperthyroidism and ophthalmopathy. Each CDR3 protein is one row after TCRdb ran MiXCR on the multiplex PCR reads. In the table there are 490,000 or so distinct CDR3 sequences, around 20% of which are singletons. Sequences were obtained from blood. The origin of the receptors is a man aged 40-55 years with Graves' ophthalmopathy. Each CDR3 is given with its conserved first and last residue. The D gene is left open where the match is weak. Clone size is shown for a subset of rows, as once, few, many or a class of expanded clone.

j_call	d_call	clone_size	v_call	cdr3_aa	cdr3_nt
TRBJ2-5	-	-	TRBV2	CASSGSGGTQYF	TGTGCCAGCAGTGGAAGCGGAGGGACCCAGTACTTC
TRBJ1-5	-	-	TRBV11-2	CASSVVGGRGNQPQHF	TGTGCCAGCAGCGTGGTGGGGGGAAGAGGCAATCAGCCCCAGCATTTT
TRBJ2-2	-	-	TRBV5-6	CASSLSGPGELLF	TGTGCCAGCAGCTTATCGGGTCCCGGGGAGCTGCTTTTT
TRBJ1-3	-	few	TRBV30	CAWTGSSSGNTIYF	TGTGCCTGGACAGGGTCGAGCTCTGGAAACACCATATATTTT
TRBJ2-2	TRBD1	many	TRBV18	CASSPRTGDTGELFF	TGCGCCAGCAGCCCTCGGACAGGGGACACCGGGGAGCTGTTTTTT
TRBJ1-1	-	many	TRBV11-2	CASSLEAGQAFF	TGTGCCAGCAGCTTAGAGGCAGGCCAAGCTTTCTTT
TRBJ2-7	-	many	TRBV5-1	CASSSREETYEQYF	TGCGCCAGCAGCTCCCGTGAGGAAACCTACGAGCAGTACTTC
TRBJ2-3	-	many	TRBV7-8	CASSLNTGTYKTSTDTQYF	TGTGCCAGCAGCTTAAATACTGGGACATATAAGACTAGCACAGATACGCAGTATTTT
TRBJ2-7	-	many	TRBV18	CASSPYNAYEQYF	TGTGCCAGCTCACCCTACAACGCCTACGAGCAGTACTTC
TRBJ2-5	TRBD2	-	TRBV4-3	CASSQDLGGETQYF	TGCGCCAGCAGCCAAGATTTGGGGGGGGAGACCCAGTACTTC
TRBJ2-3	TRBD2	-	TRBV2	CASSEFGSGRIYTQYF	TGTGCCAGCAGTGAATTTGGTAGCGGGAGAATATATACGCAGTATTTT
TRBJ1-2	-	many	TRBV10-3	CAISDEGRNYGYTF	TGTGCCATCAGTGACGAAGGCCGTAACTATGGCTACACCTTC